This TCR beta chain was sequenced in a study of early T cells in non-severe SARS-CoV-2 infection. Whole-study context: Bulk RNA isolated from unsorted whole blood underwent sequencing; chains were not paired.

Points from the study as a whole: VDJdb matching, biased toward anti-spike CD8 responses, missed private and CD4 specificities.

Individual cDNA molecules were tagged with unique molecular identifiers, the study reported. TCRdb used MiXCR to reprocess the 5' RACE reads, holding one entry per CDR3 protein. The top ten clones hold roughly 4.7% of a sample with 80,000 to 95,000 distinct CDR3 sequences, approximately 15% of them seen once. This CDR3 has 18 residues. The germline V gene has CDR1 MDHEN and CDR2 SYDVKM. V was clipped by 5 bases and J by 1 base; unmatched bases: 9. As to this clonotype: What it binds is not known.

The clonotype was recovered from an adult who was a healthcare worker with PCR-confirmed SARS-CoV-2 infection or an uninfected control (not recorded which). This chain links TRBV28 with TRBJ2-6, with 9 nucleotides matching TRBD1. This specimen was whole blood, taken at baseline. The CDR3 is CASSETGGMGSGANVLTF. CDR3 nucleotide sequence: TGTGCCAGCAGTGAAACAGGGGGCATGGGGTCTGGGGCCAACGTCCTGACTTTC. The variable domain in full, completed from reference TRBV28 and TRBJ2-6, reads DVKVTQSSRYLVKRTGEKVFLECVQDMDHENMFWYRQDPGLGLRLIYFSYDVKMKEKGDIPEGYSVSREKKERFSLILESASTNQTSMYLCASSETGGMGSGANVLTFGAGSRLTVL.